The rows below give T cell receptor beta chains drawn from one sample of a study of siplizumab effects on memory and regulatory T cells. The method was immunoSEQ multiplex PCR; TCRdb's version includes in-frame clones alone and lacks a portion of them. The table records more than 45,000 clones, less than 98% of them present only once. The source material was naive CD4+ T cells sorted from blood. These receptors were taken from a human donor in good health. Each CDR3 is given with its conserved first and last residue. D genes are given only for firm matches. Clone size is given for some rows only: seen once, a few or many times, or a class if the clone is expanded.

D gene: TRBD2
V gene: TRBV19
J gene: TRBJ2-7
clone size: .
CDR3 DNA: TGTGCCACCAAAATGACTAGCGGGAGTTACGAGCAGTACTTC
CDR3 protein: CATKMTSGSYEQYF

D gene: .
V gene: TRBV5-1
J gene: TRBJ1-4
clone size: once
CDR3 DNA: TGCGCCAGCAGACAAGTTCCTAATGAAAAACTGTTTTTT
CDR3 protein: CASRQVPNEKLFF

D gene: .
V gene: TRBV21-1
J gene: TRBJ2-2
clone size: .
CDR3 DNA: TGTGCCAGCACCCAGGGGACAGACACCGGGGAGCTGTTTTTT
CDR3 protein: CASTQGTDTGELFF

D gene: .
V gene: TRBV7-9
J gene: TRBJ1-2
clone size: .
CDR3 DNA: TGTGCCAGCAGCTTATATCCCGAGATAAGGTCCTATGGCTACACCTTC
CDR3 protein: CASSLYPEIRSYGYTF

D gene: TRBD2
V gene: TRBV7-3
J gene: TRBJ2-5
clone size: .
CDR3 DNA: TGTGCCAGCAGCTTAGGGACTAGCGGGAGTTATGGAGAGACCCAGTACTTC
CDR3 protein: CASSLGTSGSYGETQYF

D gene: .
V gene: TRBV9
J gene: TRBJ1-1
clone size: once
CDR3 DNA: TGTGCCAGCAGCGTAGATTCACGTACCTACGAAGCTTTCTTT
CDR3 protein: CASSVDSRTYEAFF

D gene: TRBD2
V gene: TRBV5-4
J gene: TRBJ2-7
clone size: .
CDR3 DNA: TGTGCCAGCAGCTACACTAGCGGGGCCTTGACGGCGTTC
CDR3 protein: CASSYTSGALTAF

D gene: TRBD1
V gene: TRBV10-3
J gene: TRBJ1-1
clone size: .
CDR3 DNA: TGTGCCATCAGTGCCAGGGGGGAGGACACTGAAGCTTTCTTT
CDR3 protein: CAISARGEDTEAFF

D gene: .
V gene: TRBV6-5
J gene: TRBJ2-7
clone size: .
CDR3 DNA: TGTGCCAGCAGTTCAGAATACGAGCAGTACTTC
CDR3 protein: CASSSEYEQYF

D gene: TRBD2
V gene: TRBV4-1
J gene: TRBJ2-1
clone size: .
CDR3 DNA: TGCGCCAGCAGCCAAGTTAGCGGGAGAGGCTACAATGAGCAGTTCTTC
CDR3 protein: CASSQVSGRGYNEQFF

D gene: .
V gene: TRBV10-3
J gene: TRBJ1-3
clone size: .
CDR3 DNA: TGTGCCATCAGAATGACGGATCGAAACACCATATATTTT
CDR3 protein: CAIRMTDRNTIYF

D gene: TRBD2
V gene: TRBV7-9
J gene: TRBJ2-3
clone size: .
CDR3 DNA: TGTGCCAGCAGCCAACTAGCGGGAAGCACAGATACGCAGTATTTT
CDR3 protein: CASSQLAGSTDTQYF

D gene: TRBD2
V gene: TRBV5-5
J gene: TRBJ2-3
clone size: once
CDR3 DNA: TGTGCCAGCAGCACACGACTAGCGGGAGCTGGAGATACGCAGTATTTT
CDR3 protein: CASSTRLAGAGDTQYF

D gene: .
V gene: TRBV7-9
J gene: TRBJ2-1
clone size: .
CDR3 DNA: TGTGCCAGCAGCCCGCCTGTAAGAGGTCCTTACAATGAGCAGTTCTTC
CDR3 protein: CASSPPVRGPYNEQFF

D gene: .
V gene: TRBV7-2
J gene: TRBJ1-5
clone size: .
CDR3 DNA: TGTGCCAGCAGCTTGGGGAGAAATCAGCCCCAGCATTTT
CDR3 protein: CASSLGRNQPQHF

D gene: .
V gene: TRBV27
J gene: TRBJ2-7
clone size: .
CDR3 DNA: TGTGCCAGCAGTTTATTGGCGGGACAGACCGTCTACGAGCAGTACTTC
CDR3 protein: CASSLLAGQTVYEQYF

D gene: .
V gene: TRBV7-8
J gene: TRBJ1-5
clone size: .
CDR3 DNA: TGTGCCAGCAGCCGCAGGTCCGGGGCCTATAGCAATCAGCCCCAGCATTTT
CDR3 protein: CASSRRSGAYSNQPQHF

D gene: .
V gene: TRBV5-4
J gene: TRBJ1-1
clone size: once
CDR3 DNA: TGCGCCAGCAGCCAGGCTGACAGGAGGGCCACTGAAGCTTTCTTT
CDR3 protein: CASSQADRRATEAFF

D gene: .
V gene: TRBV19
J gene: TRBJ2-5
clone size: once
CDR3 DNA: TGTGCCAGTAGTTTGACAGGCCGAGAGACCCAGTACTTC
CDR3 protein: CASSLTGRETQYF

D gene: .
V gene: TRBV6-5
J gene: TRBJ1-6
clone size: .
CDR3 DNA: TGTGCCAGCAGTTACTCACCCAATAATTCACCCCTCCACTTT
CDR3 protein: CASSYSPNNSPLHF

D gene: .
V gene: TRBV5-1
J gene: TRBJ1-5
clone size: .
CDR3 DNA: TGCGCCAGCAGTCCGGACGGGACCCCCGGGCCCCAGCATTTT
CDR3 protein: CASSPDGTPGPQHF

D gene: .
V gene: TRBV5-6
J gene: TRBJ2-1
clone size: .
CDR3 DNA: TGTGCCAGCAGCCTTAGCCAGATTGAGCAGTTCTTC
CDR3 protein: CASSLSQIEQFF

D gene: .
V gene: TRBV18
J gene: TRBJ2-2
clone size: .
CDR3 DNA: TGTGCCAGCTCACCACCGGGTACGGGCACCGGGGAGCTGTTTTTT
CDR3 protein: CASSPPGTGTGELFF

D gene: TRBD2
V gene: TRBV7-9
J gene: TRBJ2-7
clone size: .
CDR3 DNA: TGTGCCAGCAGCTTAGTTTCTAGCGGGAGTCACGAGCAGTACTTC
CDR3 protein: CASSLVSSGSHEQYF

D gene: .
V gene: TRBV5-6
J gene: TRBJ2-3
clone size: .
CDR3 DNA: TGTGCCAGCAGCTTGGTTCGGTGGGGGCGAGACACAGATACGCAGTATTTT
CDR3 protein: CASSLVRWGRDTDTQYF

D gene: TRBD1
V gene: TRBV28
J gene: TRBJ1-1
clone size: .
CDR3 DNA: TGTGCCAGCAGCCTAGGGGGCAGAGAAGCTTTCTTT
CDR3 protein: CASSLGGREAFF

D gene: .
V gene: TRBV7-3
J gene: TRBJ2-1
clone size: .
CDR3 DNA: TGTGCCAGCAGCTTAGTCGACTACACCAATGAGCAGTTCTTC
CDR3 protein: CASSLVDYTNEQFF

D gene: TRBD1
V gene: TRBV5-1
J gene: TRBJ1-4
clone size: .
CDR3 DNA: TGCGCCAGCAGCTCCGCTGGGACAGGGGCATCGGAACTGTTTTTT
CDR3 protein: CASSSAGTGASELFF

D gene: TRBD1
V gene: TRBV10-3
J gene: TRBJ1-3
clone size: .
CDR3 DNA: TGTGCCAGCAACGAAGACAGGGCCAGAAACACCATATATTTT
CDR3 protein: CASNEDRARNTIYF

D gene: .
V gene: TRBV11-2
J gene: TRBJ2-2
clone size: few
CDR3 DNA: TGTGCCAGCAGCTTTCTGCGAGGGACCGGGGAGCTGTTTTTT
CDR3 protein: CASSFLRGTGELFF